These 5 T cell receptor beta chains were all obtained from the same sample, sequenced in a study of breast tumors, draining lymph nodes, adjacent tissues. TCRdb re-called the multiplex PCR reads through MiXCR, storing one row per CDR3 protein. The sample holds approximately 150,000 distinct CDR3 sequences, 32% seen once. Axillary draining lymph nodes of breast cancer patients supplied the node samples. The sample consisted of axillary lymph node tissue. Every receptor here comes from a female donor with breast cancer. Some clones in this sample may be carry-over from other donors' samples.

This clonotype occurred a few times. The chain has TRBV11-2 and TRBJ2-7; 9 bases fit TRBD2. V lost 1 base to trimming and J lost 7 bases; unmatched junction nucleotides: 8. The germline V gene encodes CDR1 SGHAT and CDR2 FQNNGV. This CDR3 is 15 amino acids long. The CDR3 loop reads CASSLVGGRVEEQYF. CDR3 in DNA: TGTGCCAGCAGCTTAGTGGGCGGGAGGGTGGAGGAGCAGTACTTC.

This clonotype was observed at least ten times. V and J are TRBV11-2 and TRBJ1-6; 10 positions match TRBD1. V shed 5 bases and J 9 bases; nucleotides not matched to a gene: 7. CDR1 and CDR2 from the germline V gene are SGHAT and FQNNGV. The CDR3 runs 15 residues. Here the CDR3 DNA reads TGTGCCAGCAGCCTCAGGGGACAGGGGTCTTCACCCCTCCACTTT. Translation: CASSLRGQGSSPLHF.

A word on this clonotype: A much bigger clone sits one base away, suggesting this may be a read error. The chain uses TRBV6-5 and TRBJ1-6, with a tentative D call TRBD1 (5 bases). Germline CDR1 and CDR2: MNHEY and SVGAGI. Trimming took off 5 bases at V and 7 bases at J, with 15 bases between the two ends. The CDR3 consists of 15 residues. CDR3 loop: CASSHIGQGNSPLHF. CDR3 nucleotide sequence: TGTGCCAGCAGTCACATAGGGCAGGGAAATTCACCCCTCCACTTT.

The chain recombines TRBV4-1 with TRBJ2-3; D gene uncertain. The germline gives CDR1 MGHRA, CDR2 YSYEKL. This CDR3 has 14 residues. The V and J ends lost 3 bases and 0 bases respectively, with 7 bases between them. CDR3 sequence (DNA): TGCGCCAGCAGCCAGGCTGTGAGCACAGATACGCAGTATTTT. It encodes CASSQAVSTDTQYF.

This clonotype was seen repeatedly, ten times or more. This chain joins TRBV18 and TRBJ2-1; TRBD1 aligns across 9 bases. Germline V gives CDR1 KGHSH, CDR2 LQKENI. With V trimmed by 4 bases and J by 0 bases, 1 base remained unmatched. The CDR3 spans 15 residues. The CDR3 DNA reads as TGTGCCAGCTCACTGGGACAGGGCTCCTACAATGAGCAGTTCTTC. Its translation is CASSLGQGSYNEQFF.